This T cell receptor beta chain comes out of a study of CXCR3-negative and CXCR3-positive naive CD8 T cells. For the study at large: Sequencing brought in 150 million or so TRB reads altogether, and each library got about 1.5 +/- 0.3 million.

In regard to this clonotype: Its antigen is not identified.

In germline, CDR1 is MDHEN, CDR2 SYDVKM. This CDR3 has 14 residues. The CD45RO-CCR7+CD27+CD95- phenotype denoted naive CD8+ T cells. Study-level findings and limits: CXCR3 levels fell partly with cryopreservation; most assays relied on fresh PBMCs. Higher TRB CDR3 hydrophobicity marked CXCR3-positive naive cells relative to CXCR3-negative naive cells.

UMI-labeled TRB cDNA libraries were prepared by 5' RACE. TCRdb reprocessed the 5' RACE reads and reports one entry per CDR3 protein, with no DNA. Its table lists roughly 90,000 distinct CDR3 sequences. The chain recombines TRBV28 with TRBJ1-1. The sequenced sample consisted of naive CXCR3- CD8+ T cells from blood. Subset denoted: CD45RO-CCR7+CD27+CD95- naive CD8+ T cells lacking CXCR3 (TNR3-). The source is a human donor in good health. Some clones in this sample may be carry-over from other donors' samples. The chain's CDR3 is CASRLWDRNTEAFF. Looking up the rest from reference TRBV28 and TRBJ1-1 gives the full variable domain: DVKVTQSSRYLVKRTGEKVFLECVQDMDHENMFWYRQDPGLGLRLIYFSYDVKMKEKGDIPEGYSVSREKKERFSLILESASTNQTSMYLCASRLWDRNTEAFFGQGTRLTVV.